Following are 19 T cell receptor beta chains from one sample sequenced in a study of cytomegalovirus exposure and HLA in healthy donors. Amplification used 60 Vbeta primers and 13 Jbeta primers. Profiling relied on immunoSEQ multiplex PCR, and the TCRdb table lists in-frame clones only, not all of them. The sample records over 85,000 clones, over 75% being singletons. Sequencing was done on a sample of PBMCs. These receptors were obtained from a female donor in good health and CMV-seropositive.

CDR3 protein: CASSIAWLENEQYF. The CDR3 DNA follows: TGTGCCAGTAGTATAGCGTGGCTAGAAAATGAGCAGTACTTC. The gene calls are TRBV19 and TRBJ2-7; D is undetermined. Trimming cost V 1 base and J 7 bases, with 14 bases left between them. The CDR3 has 14 amino acids. The germline gives CDR1 LNHDA, CDR2 SQIVND (reference sequence).

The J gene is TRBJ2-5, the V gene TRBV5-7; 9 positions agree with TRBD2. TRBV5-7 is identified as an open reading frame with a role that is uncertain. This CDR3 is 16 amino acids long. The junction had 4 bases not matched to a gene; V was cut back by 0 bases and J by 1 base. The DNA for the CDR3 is TGTGCCAGCAGCTTGGAGCGGGGGGACCTCCAAGAGACCCAGTACTTC. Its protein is CASSLERGDLQETQYF.

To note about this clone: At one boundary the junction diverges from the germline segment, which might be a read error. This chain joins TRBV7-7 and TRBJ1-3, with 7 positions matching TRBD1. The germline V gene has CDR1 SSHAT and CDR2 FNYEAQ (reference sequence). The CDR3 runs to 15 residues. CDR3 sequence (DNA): TGTGCTAGCAGCCGTAACAGGGGAGCTGGAAACACCATATATTTT. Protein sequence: CASSRNRGAGNTIYF.

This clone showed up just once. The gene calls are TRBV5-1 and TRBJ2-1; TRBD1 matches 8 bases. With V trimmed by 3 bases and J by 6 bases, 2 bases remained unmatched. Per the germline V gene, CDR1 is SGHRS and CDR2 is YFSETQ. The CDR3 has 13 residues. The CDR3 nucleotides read TGCGCCAGCAGCTCCGGACAGGGCAATGAGCAGTTCTTC. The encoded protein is CASSSGQGNEQFF.

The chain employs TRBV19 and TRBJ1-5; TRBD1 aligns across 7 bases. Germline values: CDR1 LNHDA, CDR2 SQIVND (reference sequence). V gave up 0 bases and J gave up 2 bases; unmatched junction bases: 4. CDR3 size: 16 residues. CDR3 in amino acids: CASSIEQGSGNQPQHF. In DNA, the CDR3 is TGTGCCAGTAGTATAGAACAGGGGTCGGGCAATCAGCCCCAGCATTTT.

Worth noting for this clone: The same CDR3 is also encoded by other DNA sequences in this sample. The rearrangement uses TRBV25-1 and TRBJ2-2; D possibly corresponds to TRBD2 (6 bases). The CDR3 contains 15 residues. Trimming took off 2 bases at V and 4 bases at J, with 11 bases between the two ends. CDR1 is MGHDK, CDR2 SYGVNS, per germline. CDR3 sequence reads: CASSEGGLGTGELFF. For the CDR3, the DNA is TGTGCCAGCAGTGAAGGAGGGCTTGGCACCGGGGAGCTGTTTTTT.

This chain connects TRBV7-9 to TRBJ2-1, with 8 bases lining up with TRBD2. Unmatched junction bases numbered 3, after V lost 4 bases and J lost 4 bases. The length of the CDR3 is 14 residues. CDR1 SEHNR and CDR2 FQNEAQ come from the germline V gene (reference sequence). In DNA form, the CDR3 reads TGTGCCAGCAGCTCCCGGGAGGGGTACAATGAGCAGTTCTTC. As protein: CASSSREGYNEQFF.

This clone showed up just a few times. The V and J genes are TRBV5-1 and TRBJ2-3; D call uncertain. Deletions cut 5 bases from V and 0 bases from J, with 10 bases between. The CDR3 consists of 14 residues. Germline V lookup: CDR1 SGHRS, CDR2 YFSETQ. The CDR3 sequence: CASSFSPSTDTQYF. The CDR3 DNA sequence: TGCGCCAGCAGTTTCAGTCCTAGCACAGATACGCAGTATTTT.

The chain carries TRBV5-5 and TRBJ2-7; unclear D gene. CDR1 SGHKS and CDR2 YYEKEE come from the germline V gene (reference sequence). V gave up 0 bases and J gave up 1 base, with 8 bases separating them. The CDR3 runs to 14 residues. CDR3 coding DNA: TGTGCCAGCAGCTTGGTCGCCAGTTCCTACGAGCAGTACTTC. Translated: CASSLVASSYEQYF.

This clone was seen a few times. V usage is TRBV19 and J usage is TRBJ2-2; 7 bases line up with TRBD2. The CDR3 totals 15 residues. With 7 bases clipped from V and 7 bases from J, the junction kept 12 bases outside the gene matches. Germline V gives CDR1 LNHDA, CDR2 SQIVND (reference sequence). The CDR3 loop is CASMGGDGHRGELFF. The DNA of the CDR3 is TGTGCCAGTATGGGGGGGGACGGTCACCGCGGGGAGCTGTTTTTT.

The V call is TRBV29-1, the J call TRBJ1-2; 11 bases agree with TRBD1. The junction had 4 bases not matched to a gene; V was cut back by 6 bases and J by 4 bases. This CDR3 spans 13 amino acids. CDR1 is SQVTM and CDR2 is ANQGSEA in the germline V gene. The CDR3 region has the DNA TGCAGCGTGGGGACAGGGGGAGCCTATGGCTACACCTTC. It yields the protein CSVGTGGAYGYTF.

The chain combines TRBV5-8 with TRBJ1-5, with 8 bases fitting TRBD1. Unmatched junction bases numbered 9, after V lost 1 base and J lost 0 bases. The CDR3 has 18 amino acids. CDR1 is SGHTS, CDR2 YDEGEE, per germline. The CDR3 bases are TGTGCCAGCAGCTTGAGACAGGGGCCTTACAATAGCAATCAGCCCCAGCATTTT. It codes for CASSLRQGPYNSNQPQHF.

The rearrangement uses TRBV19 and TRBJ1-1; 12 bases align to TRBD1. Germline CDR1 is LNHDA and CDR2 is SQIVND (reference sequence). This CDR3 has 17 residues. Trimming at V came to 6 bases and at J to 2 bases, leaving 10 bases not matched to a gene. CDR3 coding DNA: TGTGCCAGTAGGGCGTTGGTGGGACAGGGGGCCAACACTGAAGCTTTCTTT. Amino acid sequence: CASRALVGQGANTEAFF.

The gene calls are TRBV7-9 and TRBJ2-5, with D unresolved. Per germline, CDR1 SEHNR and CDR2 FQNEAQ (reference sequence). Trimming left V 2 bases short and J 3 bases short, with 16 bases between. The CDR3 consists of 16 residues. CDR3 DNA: TGTGCCAGCAGCTTATTTCCCGACTCACTTAAAGAGACCCAGTACTTC. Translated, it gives CASSLFPDSLKETQYF.

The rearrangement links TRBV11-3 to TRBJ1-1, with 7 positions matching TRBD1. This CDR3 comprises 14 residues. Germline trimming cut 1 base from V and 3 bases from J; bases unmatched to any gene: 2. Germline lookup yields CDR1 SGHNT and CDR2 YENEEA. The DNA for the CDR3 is TGTGCCAGCAGCTTAGGCAGGGGGGACACTGAAGCTTTCTTT. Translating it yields CASSLGRGDTEAFF.

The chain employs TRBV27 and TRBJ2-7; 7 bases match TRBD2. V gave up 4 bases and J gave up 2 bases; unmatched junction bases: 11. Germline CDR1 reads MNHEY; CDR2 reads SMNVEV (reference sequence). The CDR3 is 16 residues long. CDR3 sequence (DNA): TGTGCCAGCAGTTCACCACGACTAGCTGAAACCTACGAGCAGTACTTC. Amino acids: CASSSPRLAETYEQYF.

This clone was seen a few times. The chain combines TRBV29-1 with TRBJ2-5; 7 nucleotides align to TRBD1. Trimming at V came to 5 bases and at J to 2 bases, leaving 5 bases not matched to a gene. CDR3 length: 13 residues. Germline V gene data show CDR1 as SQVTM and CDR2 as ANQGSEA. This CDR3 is CSVRGQGQETQYF. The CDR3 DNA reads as TGCAGCGTTAGGGGGCAGGGACAAGAGACCCAGTACTTC. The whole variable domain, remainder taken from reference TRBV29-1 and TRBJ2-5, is SAVISQKPSRDICQRGTSLTIQCQVDSQVTMMFWYRQQPGQSLTLIATANQGSEATYESGFVIDKFPISRPNLTFSTLTVSNMSPEDSSIYLCSVRGQGQETQYFGPGTRLLVL.

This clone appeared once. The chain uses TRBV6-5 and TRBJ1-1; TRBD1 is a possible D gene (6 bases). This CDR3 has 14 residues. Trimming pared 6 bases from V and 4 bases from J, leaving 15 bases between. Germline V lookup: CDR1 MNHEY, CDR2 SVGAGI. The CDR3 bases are TGTGCCAGCAGGGGAGGGGGGGCCGTCACTGAAGCTTTCTTT. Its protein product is CASRGGGAVTEAFF.

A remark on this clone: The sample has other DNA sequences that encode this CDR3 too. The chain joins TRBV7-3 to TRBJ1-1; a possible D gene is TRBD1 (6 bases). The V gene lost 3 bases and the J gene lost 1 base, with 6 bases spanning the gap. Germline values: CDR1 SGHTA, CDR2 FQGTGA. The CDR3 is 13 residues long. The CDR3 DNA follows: TGTGCCAGCAGCTTGGACAGGAACACTGAAGCTTTCTTT. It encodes CASSLDRNTEAFF. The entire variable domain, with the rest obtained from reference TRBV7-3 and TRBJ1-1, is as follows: GAGVSQTPSNKVTEKGKYVELRCDPISGHTALYWYRQSLGQGPEFLIYFQGTGAADDSGLPNDRFFAVRPEGSVSTLKIQRTERGDSAVYLCASSLDRNTEAFFGQGTRLTVV.